This T cell receptor beta chain is drawn from a study of blood T cells in healthy people across ages. Study as a whole: Through template switching, about one barcoded beta molecule was captured per two T cells, as measured in model experiments. Broader study findings: Greater diversity and more naive CD4+ cells were seen in long-lived donors than in aged donors.

The use of a sample-barcoded 5' primer and a J-beta primer mix characterized a second PCR of about 6 to 11 cycles. Through a template-switch adaptor with 12 random nucleotides, each cDNA molecule received a tag. TCRdb analysed the 5' RACE reads with MiXCR anew, one entry per CDR3 protein. The table shows fewer than 2,000,000 distinct CDR3 sequences, with around 42% occurring only once. Germline assignment: CDR1 SGHKS and CDR2 YYEKEE (reference sequence). The V end lost 1 base, the J end lost 6 bases, and 11 bases lay between the germline ends. CDR3 size: 14 residues. There are a few counts of this clonotype. Antigen unknown. Samples each yielded at least 6 micrograms of total RNA.

The specimen sequenced was blood. This TCR was recovered from a human donor in good health. V usage is TRBV5-5 and J usage is TRBJ1-5; TRBD1 is a possible D gene (6 bases). For the CDR3, the DNA is TGTGCCAGCAGCTTGCTACAGGGTGGTCAGCCCCAGCATTTT. This sequence encodes CASSLLQGGQPQHF. The whole variable domain, remainder taken from reference TRBV5-5 and TRBJ1-5, is DAGVTQSPTHLIKTRGQQVTLRCSPISGHKSVSWYQQVLGQGPQFIFQYYEKEERGRGNFPDRFSARQFPNYSSELNVNALLLGDSALYLCASSLLQGGQPQHFGDGTRLSIL.